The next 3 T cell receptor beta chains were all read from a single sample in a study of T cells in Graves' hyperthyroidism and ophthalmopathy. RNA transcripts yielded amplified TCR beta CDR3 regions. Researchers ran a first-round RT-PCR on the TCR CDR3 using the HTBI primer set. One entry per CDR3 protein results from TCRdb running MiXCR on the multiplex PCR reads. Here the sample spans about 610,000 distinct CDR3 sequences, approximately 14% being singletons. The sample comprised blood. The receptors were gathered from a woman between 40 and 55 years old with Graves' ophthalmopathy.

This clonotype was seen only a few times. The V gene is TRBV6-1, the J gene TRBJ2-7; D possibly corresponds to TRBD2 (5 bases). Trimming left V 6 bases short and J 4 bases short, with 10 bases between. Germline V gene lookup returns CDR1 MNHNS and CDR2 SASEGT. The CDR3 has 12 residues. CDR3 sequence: CASSDKRYEQYF. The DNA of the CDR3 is TGTGCCAGCAGCGACAAGCGGTACGAGCAGTACTTC.

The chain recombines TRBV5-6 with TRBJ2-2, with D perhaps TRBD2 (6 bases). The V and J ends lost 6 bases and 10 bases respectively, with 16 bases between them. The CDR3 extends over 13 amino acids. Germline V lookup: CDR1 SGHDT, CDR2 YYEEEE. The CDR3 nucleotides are TGTGCCAGCACAGCCCCCGGGACTCAGGAGCTGTTTTTT. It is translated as CASTAPGTQELFF.

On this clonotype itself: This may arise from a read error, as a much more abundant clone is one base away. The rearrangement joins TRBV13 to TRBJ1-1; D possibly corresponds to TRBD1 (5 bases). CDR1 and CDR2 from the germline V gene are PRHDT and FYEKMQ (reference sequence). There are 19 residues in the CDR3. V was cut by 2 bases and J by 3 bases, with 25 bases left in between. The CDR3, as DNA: TGTGCCAGCAGCTTAATCCAGGGCTTAAGGGTCAGCCTGGACACTGAAGCTTTCTTT. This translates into CASSLIQGLRVSLDTEAFF.